The 29 T cell receptor beta chains presented below share a single source sample, sequenced in a study of metastatic and nonmetastatic thyroid tumors. TCRdb re-clonotyped the PCR reads through MiXCR. Among over 25,000 clones listed, 20% were seen once. Every patient was untreated before thyroid surgery. The specimen sequenced was blood. The receptor set was obtained from a female donor with papillary thyroid cancer or a benign thyroid nodule (not recorded which). Some clones in this sample may be carry-over from other donors' samples.

The V call is TRBV30, the J call TRBJ2-7; TRBD2 matches 10 bases. V shed 3 bases, J shed 7 bases, and the junction held 3 bases outside the gene matches. This CDR3 is 12 amino acids long. Germline CDR1 is GTSNPN and CDR2 is SVGIG (reference sequence). The CDR3 is CAWRRLAGEQYF. CDR3 coding DNA: TGTGCCTGGAGGCGACTAGCGGGTGAGCAGTACTTC.

This clone appeared many times. This chain joins TRBV19 and TRBJ1-4, with D maybe TRBD1 (5 bases). From germline, CDR1 is LNHDA and CDR2 SQIVND (reference sequence). This CDR3 contains 16 residues. The V end was cut by 5 bases, the J end by 0 bases, with 13 bases between. For the CDR3, the DNA is TGTGCCAGTAGTGGTTCTACAGGAGCAACTAATGAAAAACTGTTTTTT. This sequence encodes CASSGSTGATNEKLFF.

This clone was picked up many times. Relative to the germline gene, one junction end is altered; a read error may explain this. This sequence joins TRBV14 and TRBJ2-7, with D tentatively TRBD1 or TRBD2 (5 bases each). The CDR3 covers 12 residues. Germline CDR1 is SGHDN and CDR2 is FVKESK. The CDR3: CASSQDQGRCVF. The CDR3 nucleotides read TGTGCCAGCAGCCAAGACCAGGGACGGTGTGTCTTC.

V gene TRBV3-1 combines with J gene TRBJ2-2; a possible D gene is TRBD1 (5 bases). The length of the CDR3 is 14 residues. Germline CDR1 reads LGHDT; CDR2 reads YNNKEL (reference sequence). The V and J ends lost 0 bases and 7 bases respectively, with 9 bases between them. DNA for the CDR3: TGTGCCAGCAGCCAAGATCGACAGTTCGGGGAGCTGTTTTTT. Translated, it gives CASSQDRQFGELFF. Variable domain in full (rest from reference TRBV3-1 and TRBJ2-2): DTAVSQTPKYLVTQMGNDKSIKCEQNLGHDTMYWYKQDSKKFLKIMFSYNNKELIINETVPNRFSPKSPDKAHLNLHINSLELGDSAVYFCASSQDRQFGELFFGEGSRLTVL.

This clone was recorded many times. The chain combines TRBV11-2 with TRBJ2-5; 8 bases are shared with TRBD1. The CDR3 contains 16 residues. Trimming cost V 1 base and J 4 bases; bases outside gene matches: 8. Germline loops: CDR1 SGHAT, CDR2 FQNNGV. This chain's CDR3 is CASSLVGQGARETQYF. CDR3 nucleotides: TGTGCCAGCAGCTTAGTCGGGCAGGGGGCGAGAGAGACCCAGTACTTC.

This chain uses TRBV28 with TRBJ2-2; 10 positions agree with TRBD2. Germline V gene data show CDR1 as MDHEN and CDR2 as SYDVKM. The ends lost 3 bases at V and 10 bases at J; junction bases unmatched: 14. The CDR3 consists of 17 residues. The CDR3 DNA sequence: TGTGCCAGCAGTTTGTCCAGCGGGAGGGCCGTCGCCGTGGAGCTGTTTTTT. Translation gives CASSLSSGRAVAVELFF.

The chain links TRBV6-2 or TRBV6-3 to TRBJ2-3, with no clear D. The CDR3 covers 13 residues. Between the trimmed V and J ends, which lost 0 bases and 6 bases, there was a span of 7 bases. Germline V gene sequence: CDR1 MNHEY, CDR2 SVGEGT. The CDR3 DNA follows: TGTGCCAGCAGTTACTCGGACGGGGATACGCAGTATTTT. The encoded protein is CASSYSDGDTQYF.

This clone was detected a few times. This likely comes from a read error, as the CDR3 has no conserved phenylalanine or tryptophan at its end. The chain employs TRBV20-1 and TRBJ2-7; possible D gene TRBD2, 5 bases. This CDR3 has 18 amino acids. CDR1 and CDR2 (germline): DFQATT, SNEGSKA (reference sequence). V shed 3 bases and J shed 2 bases, with 26 bases lying between them. The DNA for the CDR3 is TGCAGTGCTAGTTTTGATACTGTCAGGACTTATGCTCCCTACGAGCAGTACTTA. It is translated as CSASFDTVRTYAPYEQYL.

The chain is built from TRBV5-1 and TRBJ1-5; no reliable D call. Looked up from germline, CDR1 is SGHRS and CDR2 is YFSETQ. V lost 2 bases and J lost 9, with 9 bases in between. The CDR3 spans 12 residues. CDR3 sequence (DNA): TGCGCCAGCAGCTTTGACCGGGGGCCCCAGCATTTT. This translates into CASSFDRGPQHF. The complete variable domain, with remaining parts taken from reference TRBV5-1 and TRBJ1-5, reads KAGVTQTPRYLIKTRGQQVTLSCSPISGHRSVSWYQQTPGQGLQFLFEYFSETQRNKGNFPGRFSGRQFSNSRSEMNVSTLELGDSALYLCASSFDRGPQHFGDGTRLSIL.

There are many counts of this clone. This rearrangement joins TRBV7-9 to TRBJ2-5; D uncertain. Trimming removed 0 bases at V and 5 bases at J, with 4 bases between. Looked up from germline, CDR1 is SEHNR and CDR2 is FQNEAQ (reference sequence). The CDR3 sequence is 12 residues long. Here the CDR3 reads CASSLAQETQYF. CDR3 in DNA: TGTGCCAGCAGCTTAGCCCAGGAGACCCAGTACTTC.

The chain links TRBV10-1 to TRBJ2-7; D is uncertain. The length of the CDR3 is 15 residues. V was trimmed by 6 bases and J by 0 bases, leaving 15 bases between them. Germline V lookup: CDR1 WNHNN, CDR2 SYGVQD (reference sequence). CDR3 sequence reads: CASSRLMGSSYEQYF. The CDR3 DNA reads as TGCGCCAGCAGCCGTTTGATGGGTAGCTCCTACGAGCAGTACTTC.

This chain links TRBV2 with TRBJ2-7, with 9 nucleotides matching TRBD1. J gave up 2 bases and V 5 bases, and 10 bases lay outside the gene matches. Germline CDR1 SNHLY, CDR2 FYNNEI. The CDR3 is made up of 16 amino acids. In nucleotides, the CDR3 is TGTGCCAGCAGTCAGGAGGGGGGACAGGGCCCCTACGAGCAGTACTTC. It specifies CASSQEGGQGPYEQYF.

The sample holds many counts of this clone. CDR3 protein: CASSPIQGANQPQHF. The CDR3 DNA reads TGTGCCAGCTCACCAATACAGGGGGCAAATCAGCCCCAGCATTTT. This chain joins TRBV18 and TRBJ1-5; 9 bases are shared with TRBD1. Germline V lookup: CDR1 KGHSH, CDR2 LQKENI. V lost 2 bases to trimming and J lost 4 bases; unmatched junction nucleotides: 3. The CDR3 runs 15 residues. The whole variable domain, remainder taken from reference TRBV18 and TRBJ1-5, is NAGVMQNPRHLVRRRGQEARLRCSPMKGHSHVYWYRQLPEEGLKFMVYLQKENIIDESGMPKERFSAEFPKEGPSILRIQQVVRGDSAAYFCASSPIQGANQPQHFGDGTRLSIL.

This clone came up many times. The chain combines TRBV6-1 with TRBJ2-5, with TRBD2 identical over 10 bases. CDR3 size: 15 residues. In germline, CDR1 is MNHNS, CDR2 SASEGT. Trimming removed 4 bases from V and 5 bases from J; junction bases left unmatched: 7. The DNA of the CDR3 is TGTGCCAGCAGTGGGAGACTAGCGGGTGGGGAGACCCAGTACTTC. Translating gives CASSGRLAGGETQYF.

This clone occurred many times. This sequence joins TRBV3-1 and TRBJ2-6; 9 bases map to TRBD1. Germline CDR1 is LGHDT and CDR2 is YNNKEL (reference sequence). V shed 3 bases, J shed 1 base, and the junction held 4 bases outside the gene matches. The CDR3 is 17 residues long. The CDR3 sequence: CASSHLTGGSGANVLTF. The CDR3 coding sequence is TGTGCCAGCAGCCACTTGACAGGGGGGTCTGGGGCCAACGTCCTGACTTTC. The whole variable domain, filled in from reference TRBV3-1 and TRBJ2-6, reads DTAVSQTPKYLVTQMGNDKSIKCEQNLGHDTMYWYKQDSKKFLKIMFSYNNKELIINETVPNRFSPKSPDKAHLNLHINSLELGDSAVYFCASSHLTGGSGANVLTFGAGSRLTVL.

The V and J genes are TRBV28 and TRBJ1-2; 9 nucleotides agree with TRBD1. V lost 6 bases to trimming and J lost 5 bases; unmatched junction nucleotides: 10. CDR1 and CDR2 from the germline V gene are MDHEN and SYDVKM. This CDR3 is built from 15 residues. CDR3 nucleotides: TGTGCCAGCAGGAGGTCACAGGGGGCTGTGTATGGCTACACCTTC. This codes for CASRRSQGAVYGYTF.

This clone was observed many times. The V and J genes are TRBV6-2 or TRBV6-3 and TRBJ2-1; D may be TRBD2 (6 bases). The length of the CDR3 is 18 residues. Germline values: CDR1 MNHEY, CDR2 SVGEGT. V shed 2 bases and J shed 1 base, with 18 bases lying between them. In DNA form, the CDR3 reads TGTGCCAGCAGTTACCGAAGAGGGGCGGGACCTTCCTACAATGAGCAGTTCTTC. Amino acids: CASSYRRGAGPSYNEQFF.

This clone showed up many times. The J gene is TRBJ2-1, the V gene TRBV12-3 or TRBV12-4; 9 bases fit TRBD2. CDR3 length: 15 residues. Losses at the gene ends were 3 bases for V and 8 bases for J; bases not matched to a gene: 8. In nucleotides, the CDR3 is TGTGCCAGCAGTTTTAGCGGGAGCTGGCAGGATGAGCAGTTCTTC. It yields the protein CASSFSGSWQDEQFF.

This clone occurred many times. This chain links TRBV3-1 with TRBJ2-7; 8 nucleotides agree with TRBD1. Germline values: CDR1 LGHDT, CDR2 YNNKEL (reference sequence). CDR3 length equals 15 residues. The V segment lost 5 bases and the J segment 5 bases; nucleotides outside the gene matches: 11. CDR3 coding DNA: TGTGCCAGCAGCTCATTGGGGACAGGTGGCAACGAGCAGTACTTC. Protein: CASSSLGTGGNEQYF.

There are many counts of this clone. Germline is not matched at one junction end, which may reflect a read error. In the same sample, other DNA sequences code for this CDR3. The chain links TRBV20-1 to TRBJ2-1, with TRBD2 matching over 8 bases. The CDR3 runs to 14 residues. Germline V CDR1 and CDR2: DFQATT, SNEGSKA (reference sequence). CDR3 protein: CSFRSGSGSNEQFF. In nucleotides, the CDR3 is TGCAGTTTCCGGAGCGGGAGTGGTTCTAATGAGCAGTTCTTT.

As DNA, the CDR3 is TGTGCCAGCAGTGAGGGGGGGACTGGCTACACCTTC. Translated, it gives CASSEGGTGYTF. The chain links TRBV6-1 to TRBJ1-2; possible D gene TRBD1, 5 bases. CDR3 length equals 12 residues. Germline values: CDR1 MNHNS, CDR2 SASEGT. V was shortened by 3 bases and J by 7 bases, with 9 bases between the two germline ends.

This clone appeared once. The rearrangement joins TRBV20-1 to TRBJ2-2; a weak D match, TRBD2 (6 bases). The CDR3 covers 17 residues. The germline V and J ends were trimmed by 3 bases and 3 bases, with 20 bases remaining between them. Germline assignment: CDR1 DFQATT and CDR2 SNEGSKA (reference sequence). CDR3 loop: CSASGRVLNWDTGELFF. In DNA, the CDR3 is TGCAGTGCTAGCGGGAGAGTTCTAAATTGGGACACCGGGGAGCTGTTTTTT.

DNA for the CDR3: TGTGCCTGGAGTGCCAGCCTAGCGGGGATCAATGAGCAGTTCTTC. This codes for CAWSASLAGINEQFF. This sequence joins TRBV30 and TRBJ2-1; 9 positions agree with TRBD2. Unmatched junction bases numbered 7, after V lost 1 base and J lost 6 bases. The germline gives CDR1 GTSNPN, CDR2 SVGIG (reference sequence). CDR3 length equals 15 residues.

This clone was seen ten or more times. The genes are TRBV6-6 and TRBJ2-7; D remains ambiguous. The CDR3 spans 12 residues. V was trimmed by 2 bases and J by 3 bases, leaving 5 bases between them. Germline V CDR1 and CDR2: MNHNY, SVGAGI (reference sequence). As DNA, the CDR3 is TGTGCCAGCAGTTACAGAGACTACGAGCAGTACTTC. This translates into CASSYRDYEQYF.

The chain couples TRBV11-2 to TRBJ2-1; the D gene is possibly TRBD2 (5 bases). Germline V CDR1 and CDR2: SGHAT, FQNNGV. The CDR3 consists of 16 residues. V lost 3 bases and J lost 0, with 12 bases in between. CDR3 region: CASSLLSGSSYNEQFF. The DNA for the CDR3 is TGTGCCAGCAGCTTGCTCAGCGGTAGCTCCTACAATGAGCAGTTCTTC.

This sequence joins TRBV20-1 and TRBJ1-3; unclear D gene. The V gene lost 5 bases and the J gene lost 2 bases, with 10 bases spanning the gap. Germline CDR1 DFQATT, CDR2 SNEGSKA (reference sequence). The CDR3 runs 13 residues. The CDR3 here is CSAPRRPGNTIYF. The CDR3 nucleotides read TGCAGTGCTCCTCGACGGCCTGGAAACACCATATATTTT.

This clone has a handful of counts. A much larger clone differs by one base, so this may be a read error. The chain joins TRBV9 to TRBJ2-1; weak D call: TRBD2 (6 bases). The CDR3 has 16 amino acids. Trimming took off 4 bases at V and 1 base at J, with 15 bases between the two ends. Germline CDR1 is SGDLS and CDR2 is YYNGEE. The DNA for the CDR3 is TGTGCCAGCAGCTCCCCGGGGGTTGGGTCCTACAATGAGCAGTTCTTC. Its protein is CASSSPGVGSYNEQFF.

This clone was seen many times. The V and J genes are TRBV14 and TRBJ2-7, with TRBD1 as a possible D gene (5 bases). V lost 2 bases, J lost 0 bases, and 8 bases lay in between. The CDR3 length is 14 residues. In germline, CDR1 is SGHDN, CDR2 FVKESK. CDR3 coding DNA: TGTGCCAGCAGCCAACAGACAGTCTCCTACGAGCAGTACTTC. It codes for CASSQQTVSYEQYF.

This clone was picked up many times. The CDR3 sequence: CATELGSKDKPQHF. In DNA, the CDR3 is TGTGCCACTGAGCTAGGGAGCAAAGACAAGCCCCAGCATTTT. The V and J genes are TRBV19 and TRBJ1-5; no definite D call. Germline CDR1 LNHDA, CDR2 SQIVND (reference sequence). Trimming left V 10 bases short and J 8 bases short, with 21 bases between. The CDR3 covers 14 residues.